Below, one T cell receptor beta chain is given with its context. Its cognate antigen is unknown. CDR3 size: 13 residues. The germline gives CDR1 MNHNY, CDR2 SVGAGI (reference sequence). TCRdb re-called the 5' RACE reads and gives one entry per CDR3 protein, without DNA. This listing includes hundreds of thousands of distinct CDR3 sequences. This sample is part of a study of T cells expressing NK-cell markers. General observations from the study: Nothing established the HCMV specificity of expanded NKG2C+ T cell clones. In four donors, these clonotypes also led the CD3+CD56-NKG2C+ fraction.

This chain links TRBV6-6 with TRBJ2-3. Sequenced input: blood T cells: a sorted CD56 or NKG2C T cell subset, CD4+ or CD8+ T cells, or bulk PBMC T cells (not recorded which). The clonotype was recovered from a woman between 18 and 70 years old in good health. The CDR3 reads CASSYSRADTQYF.